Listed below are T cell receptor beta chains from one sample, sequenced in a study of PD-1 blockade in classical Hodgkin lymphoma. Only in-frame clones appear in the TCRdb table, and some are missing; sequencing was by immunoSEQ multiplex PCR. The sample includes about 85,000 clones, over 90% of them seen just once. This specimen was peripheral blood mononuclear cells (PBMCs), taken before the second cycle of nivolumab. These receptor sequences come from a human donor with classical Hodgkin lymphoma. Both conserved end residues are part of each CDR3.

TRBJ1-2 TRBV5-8 CASRTLPSYTF
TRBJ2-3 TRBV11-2 CASSHPLRADTQYF
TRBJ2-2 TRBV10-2 CASSESDRGTGELFF
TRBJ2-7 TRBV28 CASSSSGSGSYEQYF
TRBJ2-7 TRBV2 CASGVIRDYEQYF
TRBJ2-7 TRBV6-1 CASSVVATFYEQYF
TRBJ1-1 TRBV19 CASSVRRSANTEAFF
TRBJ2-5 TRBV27 CASSISYPGFYGETQYF
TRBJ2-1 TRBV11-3 CASSSTSGRVINEQFF
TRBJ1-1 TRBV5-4 CASSPGANTEAFF
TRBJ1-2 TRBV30 CAWSDVTGLANYGYTF
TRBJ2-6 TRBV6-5 CASRNTGKGANVLTF
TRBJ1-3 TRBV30 CAWTGDSGNTIYF